These 27 T cell receptor beta chains share one sample of origin, sequenced in a study of T cells after yellow fever vaccination. TCRdb re-called the 5' RACE reads with MiXCR, one entry per CDR3 protein. The sample holds 250,000 to 350,000 distinct CDR3 sequences, 8.7% seen once. The specimen was CD4+ T cells sorted from PBMCs, collected 5 days after the yellow fever booster vaccination. The receptors derive from a man aged 18 to 29 who received the YFV17D yellow fever vaccine.

The table lists this clonotype with a few counts. The CDR3 nucleotides are TGTGCCAGCAGCTCCGGGACAGGACGGAATCAGCCCCAGCATTTT. Residues: CASSSGTGRNQPQHF. The V and J genes are TRBV5-4 and TRBJ1-5; TRBD1 agrees at 8 bases. The germline CDR1 and CDR2 sequences are SGHNT and YYREEE (reference sequence). The CDR3 is 15 residues long. Germline trimming cut 3 bases from V and 4 bases from J; bases unmatched to any gene: 6.

The chain couples TRBV6-1 to TRBJ1-5; D call uncertain. This CDR3 has 13 residues. CDR1 and CDR2 from the germline V gene are MNHNS and SASEGT. Trimming took 7 bases from V and 0 from J, leaving 7 bases between them. The CDR3 here is CASNPYSNQPQHF. CDR3 coding DNA: TGTGCCAGCAATCCCTATAGCAATCAGCCCCAGCATTTT.

This clonotype was observed a few times. The rearrangement uses TRBV20-1 and TRBJ2-5; 15 nucleotides align to TRBD2. From germline, CDR1 is DFQATT and CDR2 SNEGSKA (reference sequence). This CDR3 comprises 15 residues. V gave up 6 bases and J gave up 2 bases; unmatched junction bases: 4. The CDR3 sequence: CSATGLAGGQETQYF. CDR3 DNA: TGCAGTGCCACTGGACTAGCGGGGGGGCAAGAGACCCAGTACTTC.

The J gene is TRBJ2-1, the V gene TRBV11-1; a weak D match, TRBD2 (7 bases). The CDR3 sequence is 13 residues long. The germline V gene encodes CDR1 SGHAT and CDR2 FQDESV (reference sequence). Trimming took off 4 bases at V and 10 bases at J, with 14 bases between the two ends. The CDR3 nucleotides are TGTGCCAGCAGCTCGTTTAGGGGGGGCGAGCAGTTCTTC. Its protein product is CASSSFRGGEQFF.

This clonotype was recorded many times. The V call is TRBV5-1, the J call TRBJ2-7; 11 bases are shared with TRBD1. The CDR3 contains 14 residues. The V gene end was trimmed by 4 bases and the J gene end by 6 bases; junction bases not matched to a gene: 6. Per the germline V gene, CDR1 is SGHRS and CDR2 is YFSETQ. The CDR3 region has the DNA TGCGCCAGCAGCGCTTCCGGGACAGGGGGCGAGCAGTACTTC. This codes for CASSASGTGGEQYF.

At least ten counts were recorded for this clonotype. This chain links TRBV4-2 with TRBJ2-2; D is undetermined. There are 16 residues in the CDR3. Germline CDR1 is LGHNA and CDR2 is YNFKEQ. Trimming took off 3 bases at V and 2 bases at J, with 13 bases between the two ends. This CDR3 is CASSHSRQINTGELFF. For the CDR3, the DNA is TGTGCCAGCAGCCACAGTCGGCAAATTAACACCGGGGAGCTGTTTTTT.

This clonotype was seen more than once but under ten times. The CDR3 sequence is CSAGTSGGTGELFF. The CDR3 DNA is TGCAGTGCCGGGACTAGCGGGGGAACCGGGGAGCTGTTTTTT. The rearrangement links TRBV20-1 to TRBJ2-2, with TRBD2 matching 14 bases. The germline CDR1 and CDR2 sequences are DFQATT and SNEGSKA (reference sequence). The CDR3 is made up of 14 amino acids. The V and J ends lost 6 bases and 5 bases, in that order; junction bases with no gene match: 2.

Many counts were recorded for this clonotype. CDR3: CASSVGSNQPQHF. In DNA form, the CDR3 reads TGTGCCAGCAGCGTAGGCAGCAATCAGCCCCAGCATTTT. This chain links TRBV9 with TRBJ1-5; D gene ambiguous. Germline CDR1 is SGDLS and CDR2 is YYNGEE. Trimming took 0 bases from V and 1 from J, leaving 2 bases between them. This CDR3 is built from 13 residues. The full variable domain, in which reference TRBV9 and TRBJ1-5 provide the parts outside the CDR3, is DSGVTQTPKHLITATGQRVTLRCSPRSGDLSVYWYQQSLDQGLQFLIQYYNGEERAKGNILERFSAQQFPDLHSELNLSSLELGDSALYFCASSVGSNQPQHFGDGTRLSIL.

J is TRBJ2-2 and V is TRBV6-5; 7 nucleotides agree with TRBD1. In germline, CDR1 is MNHEY, CDR2 SVGAGI. The CDR3 length is 15 residues. With 6 bases clipped from V and 0 bases from J, the junction kept 4 bases outside the gene matches. CDR3 sequence (DNA): TGTGCCAGCAGAGGGACAGCCGCGAACACCGGGGAGCTGTTTTTT. Its translation: CASRGTAANTGELFF.

This clonotype was found a few times. The rearrangement links TRBV2 to TRBJ2-1; no clear D gene. The CDR3 extends over 15 amino acids. CDR1 SNHLY and CDR2 FYNNEI come from the germline V gene. Trimming stripped 7 bases from V and 0 bases from J, with 13 bases between. The CDR3 is CASTTEQSSYNEQFF. CDR3 nucleotide sequence: TGTGCCAGCACCACAGAACAGAGCTCCTACAATGAGCAGTTCTTC.

V is TRBV7-2 and J is TRBJ2-3, with 7 bases matching TRBD2. With 8 bases clipped from V and 10 bases from J, the junction kept 18 bases outside the gene matches. This CDR3 is 15 amino acids long. The V gene's germline CDR1 is SGHTA and CDR2 FQGNSA. DNA for the CDR3: TGTGCCAGCGCGCTTCCTGTCGGGGGGATGGAGGCGCAGTATTTT. Translating gives CASALPVGGMEAQYF.

The chain joins TRBV19 to TRBJ1-1; TRBD1 matches at 7 bases. The CDR3 runs 15 residues. The germline V gene has CDR1 LNHDA and CDR2 SQIVND (reference sequence). The junction had 7 bases not matched to a gene; V was cut back by 5 bases and J by 1 base. The CDR3 sequence: CASSSSGTENTEAFF. The CDR3 region has the DNA TGTGCCAGTAGTTCGTCCGGGACAGAGAACACTGAAGCTTTCTTT. The full variable domain, its missing parts supplied by reference TRBV19 and TRBJ1-1, is DGGITQSPKYLFRKEGQNVTLSCEQNLNHDAMYWYRQDPGQGLRLIYYSQIVNDFQKGDIAEGYSVSREKKESFPLTVTSAQKNPTAFYLCASSSSGTENTEAFFGQGTRLTVV.

This chain links TRBV9 with TRBJ1-5; D uncertain. CDR3 size: 15 residues. Trimming removed 3 bases at V and 4 bases at J, with 14 bases between. CDR1 is SGDLS and CDR2 is YYNGEE in the germline V gene. Here the CDR3 DNA reads TGTGCCAGCAGCGACCGAGAATATATTAATCAGCCCCAGCATTTT. This codes for CASSDREYINQPQHF.

The chain is built from TRBV19 and TRBJ2-4; D call uncertain. V lost 1 base, J lost 6 bases, and 10 bases lay in between. In germline, CDR1 is LNHDA, CDR2 SQIVND (reference sequence). The CDR3 totals 14 residues. This chain's CDR3 is CASSIGGRSNIQYF. CDR3 bases: TGTGCCAGTAGTATAGGTGGCAGGTCAAACATTCAGTACTTC.

This clonotype was counted only a few times. V usage is TRBV9 and J usage is TRBJ2-1, with 10 positions matching TRBD1. Looked up from germline, CDR1 is SGDLS and CDR2 is YYNGEE. Trimming at V came to 4 bases and at J to 8 bases, leaving 12 bases not matched to a gene. The CDR3 is 16 residues long. This CDR3 reads CASSPAPGQGFHEQFF. Here the CDR3 DNA reads TGTGCCAGCAGCCCAGCCCCGGGACAGGGGTTCCATGAGCAGTTCTTC.

This clonotype has more than one count but fewer than ten. The V gene is TRBV7-2, the J gene TRBJ1-1; D is perhaps TRBD1 (5 bases). This CDR3 spans 14 amino acids. V lost 5 bases and J 6 bases, leaving 16 bases between the germline ends. Germline loops: CDR1 SGHTA, CDR2 FQGNSA. The CDR3, as DNA: TGTGCCAGCAGCCTACTTAGACAGATAGCTGAAGCTTTCTTT. Translated: CASSLLRQIAEAFF.

This clonotype has more than one count but fewer than ten. The rearrangement uses TRBV7-3 and TRBJ1-1; no clear D. Germline values: CDR1 SGHTA, CDR2 FQGTGA. V dropped 5 bases and J dropped 8 bases, with 15 bases sitting between them. This CDR3 contains 13 residues. The CDR3 spells CASSPRAAGEAFF. In DNA, the CDR3 is TGTGCCAGCAGCCCCCGCGCGGCCGGGGAAGCTTTCTTT.

On this clonotype: One base away lies a much larger clone, so this may be a sequencing read error. V is TRBV12-3 or TRBV12-4 and J is TRBJ2-3; the D gene is possibly TRBD2 (5 bases). The CDR3 totals 12 residues. Here the CDR3 reads CASSFRGDTLYF. The CDR3 DNA reads TGTGCCAGCAGTTTTCGGGGAGATACGCTGTATTTT.

This clonotype was seen many times. The rearrangement joins TRBV9 to TRBJ2-3; possible D gene TRBD2, 7 bases. The V gene's germline CDR1 is SGDLS and CDR2 YYNGEE. Trimming pared 4 bases from V and 4 bases from J, leaving 16 bases between. The CDR3 has 15 residues. This chain's CDR3 is CASSPLSGGPDTQYF. CDR3 sequence (DNA): TGTGCCAGCAGCCCCCTTTCCGGGGGGCCAGATACGCAGTATTTT.

This clonotype has more than one count but fewer than ten. This chain joins TRBV6-5 and TRBJ2-7; 10 bases fit TRBD1. V dropped 0 bases and J dropped 3; count of bases not matched to a gene: 2. CDR3 length equals 15 residues. Germline V lookup: CDR1 MNHEY, CDR2 SVGAGI. The CDR3 sequence: CASSYSGTGVYEQYF. CDR3 DNA sequence: TGTGCCAGCAGTTACTCCGGGACAGGGGTCTACGAGCAGTACTTC.

This clonotype was detected many times. V gene TRBV5-1 combines with J gene TRBJ1-1, with TRBD1 matching 8 bases. Germline trimming cut 5 bases from V and 1 base from J; bases unmatched to any gene: 4. Germline assignment: CDR1 SGHRS and CDR2 YFSETQ. The CDR3 spans 14 residues. The CDR3 protein is CASSSGTGNTEAFF. For the CDR3, the DNA is TGCGCCAGCAGTTCTGGGACAGGGAACACTGAAGCTTTCTTT.

The chain combines TRBV28 with TRBJ2-5; 7 nucleotides agree with TRBD2. V lost 7 bases, J lost 4 bases, and 9 bases stayed unmatched. Per germline, CDR1 MDHEN and CDR2 SYDVKM. The CDR3 extends over 14 amino acids. The CDR3 sequence is CASNLLASGETQYF. In nucleotides, the CDR3 is TGTGCCAGCAACTTACTAGCGAGTGGAGAGACCCAGTACTTC.

The table lists this clonotype with a few counts. The rearrangement uses TRBV20-1 and TRBJ2-1, with 10 bases lining up with TRBD2. Germline trimming cut 6 bases from V and 9 bases from J; bases unmatched to any gene: 11. The germline V gene has CDR1 DFQATT and CDR2 SNEGSKA (reference sequence). The CDR3 consists of 14 residues. CDR3 bases: TGCAGTGCCACCGAGCGGGGGGGCTTGCGTGAGCAGTTCTTC. The encoded protein is CSATERGGLREQFF.

The chain combines TRBV7-3 with TRBJ2-2; a possible D gene is TRBD2 (6 bases). The ends were cut back, 3 bases at V and 2 bases at J, with 10 bases in the middle. Per germline, CDR1 SGHTA and CDR2 FQGTGA. CDR3 length: 15 residues. The CDR3 reads CASSFAGLNTGELFF. The CDR3 nucleotides read TGTGCCAGCAGCTTTGCGGGACTCAACACCGGGGAGCTGTTTTTT.

This clonotype showed up just a few times. The rearrangement links TRBV4-2 to TRBJ2-5; 11 bases line up with TRBD2. The CDR3 extends over 15 amino acids. Germline trimming cut 2 bases from V and 3 bases from J; bases unmatched to any gene: 2. In germline, CDR1 is LGHNA, CDR2 YNFKEQ. DNA of the CDR3: TGTGCCAGCAGCCAACCGACTAGCGGGGAAGAGACCCAGTACTTC. It translates to CASSQPTSGEETQYF.

This clonotype was counted a few times. The CDR3 nucleotides read TGTGCCAGCAGCTTGGGGACTACCAGTCGTGACACAGATACGCAGTATTTT. It specifies CASSLGTTSRDTDTQYF. The rearrangement joins TRBV5-8 to TRBJ2-3, with D possibly being TRBD2 (6 bases). Looked up from germline, CDR1 is SGHTS and CDR2 is YDEGEE. The CDR3 spans 17 residues. The V end was cut by 0 bases, the J end by 2 bases, with 16 bases between.

This sequence joins TRBV24-1 and TRBJ1-2; D unclear. Germline V CDR1 and CDR2: KGHDR, SFDVKD. This CDR3 contains 13 residues. V was shortened by 3 bases and J by 4 bases, with 8 bases between the two germline ends. This CDR3 reads CATSDGQAYGYTF. The CDR3 DNA sequence: TGTGCCACCAGTGATGGTCAGGCCTATGGCTACACCTTC.